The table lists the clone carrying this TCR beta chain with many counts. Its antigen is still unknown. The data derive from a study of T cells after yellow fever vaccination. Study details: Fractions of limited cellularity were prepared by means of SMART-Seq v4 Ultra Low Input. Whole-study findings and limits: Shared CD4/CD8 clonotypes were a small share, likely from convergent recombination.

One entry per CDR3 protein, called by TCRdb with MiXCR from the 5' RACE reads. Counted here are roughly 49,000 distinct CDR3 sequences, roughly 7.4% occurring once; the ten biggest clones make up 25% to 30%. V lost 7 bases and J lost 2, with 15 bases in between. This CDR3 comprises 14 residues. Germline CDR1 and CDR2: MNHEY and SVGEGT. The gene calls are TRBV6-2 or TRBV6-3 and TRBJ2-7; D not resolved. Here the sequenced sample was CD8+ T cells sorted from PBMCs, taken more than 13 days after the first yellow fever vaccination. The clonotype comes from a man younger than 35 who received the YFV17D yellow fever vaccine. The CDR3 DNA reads TGTGCCAGCACCGGCAGTGGACCAGCCTACGAGCAGTACTTC. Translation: CASTGSGPAYEQYF.